Below are 13 T cell receptor beta chains sequenced from a single sample in a study of control samples from healthy donors and cancer patients. Sequencing was performed with immunoSEQ multiplex PCR; in TCRdb, only in-frame clones are kept and a portion is missing. The sample lists around 130,000 clones, approximately 89% occurring once. Input material: blood. Receptors were obtained from a man between 18 and 29 years old in good health.

The chain carries TRBV5-1 and TRBJ1-1; no clear D gene. Germline CDR1 reads SGHRS; CDR2 reads YFSETQ. V dropped 0 bases and J dropped 0 bases, with 3 bases sitting between them. The CDR3 length is 13 residues. In DNA form, the CDR3 reads TGCGCCAGCAGCTTGGATATGAACACTGAAGCTTTCTTT. It specifies CASSLDMNTEAFF.

This chain connects TRBV7-9 to TRBJ1-4; the D is unclear. V lost 6 bases to trimming and J lost 0 bases, with 11 bases between them. Germline loops: CDR1 SEHNR, CDR2 FQNEAQ (reference sequence). This CDR3 is 15 amino acids long. The CDR3 here is CASSPTVATNEKLFF. DNA for the CDR3: TGTGCCAGCAGTCCTACGGTTGCAACTAATGAAAAACTGTTTTTT.

The V and J genes are TRBV5-5 and TRBJ2-2; D might be TRBD1 (5 bases). The CDR3 extends over 15 amino acids. The V gene's germline CDR1 is SGHKS and CDR2 YYEKEE (reference sequence). The V and J ends lost 5 bases and 3 bases respectively, with 14 bases between them. In DNA, the CDR3 is TGTGCCAGCAGTCCCAAGAGACAGCACACCGGGGAGCTGTTTTTT. Protein product: CASSPKRQHTGELFF.

V gene TRBV27 combines with J gene TRBJ2-7; TRBD1 matches at 10 bases. The CDR3 loop spans 15 amino acids. Germline CDR1 and CDR2: MNHEY and SMNVEV (reference sequence). V lost 5 bases, J lost 4 bases, and 8 bases stayed unmatched. DNA for the CDR3: TGTGCCAGCAGTGACCGGGACAGGGGACGGTACGAGCAGTACTTC. This encodes CASSDRDRGRYEQYF.

The genes are TRBV7-2 and TRBJ2-6; possibly TRBD1 for D (5 bases). Trimming stripped 5 bases from V and 1 base from J, with 12 bases between. This CDR3 has 16 amino acids. Germline V gene lookup returns CDR1 SGHTA and CDR2 FQGNSA. DNA of the CDR3: TGTGCCAGCAGCCCCCAGGGCCTTTCTGGGGCCAACGTCCTGACTTTC. As protein: CASSPQGLSGANVLTF.

A single count supports this clone. V usage is TRBV4-2 and J usage is TRBJ2-7; 7 nucleotides agree with TRBD2. The germline CDR1 and CDR2 sequences are LGHNA and YNFKEQ. Trimming removed 4 bases from V and 4 bases from J; junction bases left unmatched: 7. There are 14 residues in the CDR3. As DNA, the CDR3 is TGTGCCAGCAGCCCAGGGACTAACGCGTACGAGCAGTACTTC. As protein: CASSPGTNAYEQYF.

This chain connects TRBV10-3 to TRBJ1-5; the D is unclear. The CDR3 length is 13 residues. CDR1 is ENHRY and CDR2 is SYGVKD in the germline V gene. V lost 8 bases to trimming and J lost 0 bases, with 8 bases between them. CDR3 DNA sequence: TGTGCCATCCGCCGGGATAGCAATCAGCCCCAGCATTTT. This codes for CAIRRDSNQPQHF.

The chain uses TRBV19 and TRBJ1-1, with D uncertain. The CDR3 runs to 12 residues. V shed 7 bases and J shed 9 bases, with 15 bases lying between them. Germline CDR1 is LNHDA and CDR2 is SQIVND (reference sequence). CDR3: CASTLGYGKAFF. The CDR3 DNA sequence: TGTGCCAGTACCCTAGGGTACGGTAAAGCTTTCTTT.

The chain couples TRBV24-1 to TRBJ2-1; no firm D call. This CDR3 has 13 amino acids. V lost 4 bases and J 4 bases, leaving 7 bases between the germline ends. CDR1 and CDR2 from the germline V gene are KGHDR and SFDVKD. CDR3 sequence: CATSDNHYNEQFF. CDR3 DNA sequence: TGTGCCACCAGTGACAATCATTACAATGAGCAGTTCTTC.

The V gene is TRBV11-2, the J gene TRBJ2-3; D is unclear. Trimming stripped 8 bases from V and 4 bases from J, with 10 bases between. CDR3 length: 12 amino acids. Germline lookup yields CDR1 SGHAT and CDR2 FQNNGV. The CDR3 sequence: CASGPRADTQYF. CDR3 DNA sequence: TGTGCCAGCGGCCCTCGGGCAGATACGCAGTATTTT.

The chain couples TRBV1 to TRBJ1-5. TRBV1 is described as a pseudogene. The CDR3 totals 14 residues. In DNA form, the CDR3 reads TGCACCAGCAGCCATATGCGGGTCAATCAGCCCCAGCATTTT. The encoded protein is CTSSHMRVNQPQHF.

The V and J genes are TRBV2 and TRBJ1-2; maybe TRBD1 (5 bases). Trimming cost V 7 bases and J 8 bases, with 14 bases left between them. The CDR3 loop spans 12 amino acids. Germline V CDR1 and CDR2: SNHLY, FYNNEI. CDR3: CASTGAGPGYTF. CDR3 DNA: TGTGCCAGCACTGGGGCAGGGCCCGGCTACACCTTC.

The CDR3 reads CASSLDSRGEGYTF. CDR3 DNA sequence: TGTGCCAGCAGCCTCGACTCCAGGGGGGAAGGCTACACCTTC. The chain uses TRBV4-2 and TRBJ1-2, with 7 bases that match TRBD1. The CDR3 runs to 14 residues. Germline CDR1 and CDR2: LGHNA and YNFKEQ. The junction had 10 bases not matched to a gene; V was cut back by 4 bases and J by 8 bases.